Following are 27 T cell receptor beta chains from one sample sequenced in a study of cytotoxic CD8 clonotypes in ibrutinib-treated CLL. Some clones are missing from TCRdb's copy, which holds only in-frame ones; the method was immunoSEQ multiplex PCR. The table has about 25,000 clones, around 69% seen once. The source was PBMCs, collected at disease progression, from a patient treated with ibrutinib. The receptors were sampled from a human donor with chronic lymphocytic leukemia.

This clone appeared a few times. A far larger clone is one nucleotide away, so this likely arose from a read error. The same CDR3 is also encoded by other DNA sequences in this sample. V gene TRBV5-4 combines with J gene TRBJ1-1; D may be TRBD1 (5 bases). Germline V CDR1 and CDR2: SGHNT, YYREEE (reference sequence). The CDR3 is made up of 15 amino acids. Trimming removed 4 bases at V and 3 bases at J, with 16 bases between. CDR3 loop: CASSQDSGGYTEAFF. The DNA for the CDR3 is TGTGCCAGCAGCCAAGATTCGGGGGGGTACACTGAAGCTTTCTTT.

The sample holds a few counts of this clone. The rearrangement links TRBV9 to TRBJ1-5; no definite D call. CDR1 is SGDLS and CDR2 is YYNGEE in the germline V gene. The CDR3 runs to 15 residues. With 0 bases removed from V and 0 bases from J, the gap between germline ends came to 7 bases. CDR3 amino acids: CASSVEGNSNQPQHF. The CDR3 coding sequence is TGTGCCAGCAGCGTAGAGGGAAATAGCAATCAGCCCCAGCATTTT.

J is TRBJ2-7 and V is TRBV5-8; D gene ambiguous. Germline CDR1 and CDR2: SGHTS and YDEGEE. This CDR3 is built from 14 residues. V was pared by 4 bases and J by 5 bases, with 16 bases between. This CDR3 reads CASSPTPYTNEQYF. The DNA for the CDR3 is TGTGCCAGCAGCCCGACCCCATACACGAACGAGCAGTACTTC.

As DNA, the CDR3 is TGTGCCAGCAGTTACGACCGGCTGAACACTGAAGCTTTCTTT. It codes for CASSYDRLNTEAFF. This chain uses TRBV6-5 with TRBJ1-1, with unresolved D. V lost 2 bases, J lost 0 bases, and 7 bases lay in between. The length of the CDR3 is 14 residues. In germline, CDR1 is MNHEY, CDR2 SVGAGI.

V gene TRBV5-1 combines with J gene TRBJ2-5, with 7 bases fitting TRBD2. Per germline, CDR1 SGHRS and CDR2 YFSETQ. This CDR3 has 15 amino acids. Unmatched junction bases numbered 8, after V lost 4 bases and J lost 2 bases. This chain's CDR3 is CASSPSVGGQETQYF. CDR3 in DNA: TGCGCCAGCAGCCCCAGCGTGGGAGGGCAAGAGACCCAGTACTTC.

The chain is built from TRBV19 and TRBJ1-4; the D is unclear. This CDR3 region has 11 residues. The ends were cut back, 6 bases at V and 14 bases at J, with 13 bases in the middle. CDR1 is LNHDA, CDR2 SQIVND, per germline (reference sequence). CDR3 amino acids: CASSSVRALFF. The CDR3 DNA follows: TGTGCCAGTAGCAGCGTAAGGGCCCTGTTTTTT.

CDR3 sequence reads: CASSQAGGAESNEQYF. The CDR3 DNA is TGTGCCAGCAGCCAAGCGGGGGGGGCCGAATCGAACGAGCAGTACTTC. The rearrangement links TRBV4-2 to TRBJ2-7; 8 bases line up with TRBD2. The germline CDR1 and CDR2 sequences are LGHNA and YNFKEQ. This CDR3 spans 16 amino acids. J gave up 5 bases and V 1 base, and 10 bases lay outside the gene matches.

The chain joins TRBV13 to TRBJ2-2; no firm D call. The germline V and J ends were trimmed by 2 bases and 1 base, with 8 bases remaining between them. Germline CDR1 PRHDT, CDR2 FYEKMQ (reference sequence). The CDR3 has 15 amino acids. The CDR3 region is CASSLMRGNTGELFF. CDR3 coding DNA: TGTGCCAGCAGCTTAATGCGTGGGAACACCGGGGAGCTGTTTTTT.

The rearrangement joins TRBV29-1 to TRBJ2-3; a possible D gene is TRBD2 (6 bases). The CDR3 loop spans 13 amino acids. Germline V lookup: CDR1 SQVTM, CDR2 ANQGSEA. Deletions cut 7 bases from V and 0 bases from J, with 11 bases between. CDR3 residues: CSGRRGSTDTQYF. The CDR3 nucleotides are TGCAGCGGAAGACGGGGGAGCACAGATACGCAGTATTTT.

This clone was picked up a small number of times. The CDR3, as DNA: TGTGCCAGCAGCTTAGACTCCCCAGGGGGCTACAATGAGCAGTTCTTC. Residues: CASSLDSPGGYNEQFF. The chain recombines TRBV11-2 with TRBJ2-1; 7 bases align to TRBD1. After removal of 0 bases from V and 3 bases from J, the junction contained 5 bases not matched to a gene. The CDR3 contains 16 residues. Germline-derived CDR1 and CDR2 are SGHAT and FQNNGV. Based on the CDR3 plus reference TRBV11-2 and TRBJ2-1, the full variable domain is EAGVAQSPRYKIIEKRQSVAFWCNPISGHATLYWYQQILGQGPKLLIQFQNNGVVDDSQLPKDRFSAERLKGVDSTLKIQPAKLEDSAVYLCASSLDSPGGYNEQFFGPGTRLTVL.

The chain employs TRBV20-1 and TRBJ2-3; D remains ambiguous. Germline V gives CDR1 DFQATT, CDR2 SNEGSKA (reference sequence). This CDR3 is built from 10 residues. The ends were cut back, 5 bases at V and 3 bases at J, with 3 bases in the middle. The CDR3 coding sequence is TGCAGTGCTTCAACAGATACGCAGTATTTT. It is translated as CSASTDTQYF.

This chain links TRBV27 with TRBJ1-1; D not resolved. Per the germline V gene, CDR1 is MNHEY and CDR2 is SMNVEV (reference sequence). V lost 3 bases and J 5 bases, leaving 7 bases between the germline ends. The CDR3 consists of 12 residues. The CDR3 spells CASSLLGTEAFF. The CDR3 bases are TGTGCCAGCAGTTTGCTAGGGACTGAAGCTTTCTTT.

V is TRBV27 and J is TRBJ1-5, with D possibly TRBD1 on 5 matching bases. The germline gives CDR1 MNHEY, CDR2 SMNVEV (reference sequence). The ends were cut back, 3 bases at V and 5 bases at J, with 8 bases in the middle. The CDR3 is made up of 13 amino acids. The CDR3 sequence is CASSLLGDQPQHF. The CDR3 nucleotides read TGTGCCAGCAGTTTGTTGGGGGATCAGCCCCAGCATTTT.

CDR3 in DNA: TGTGCCATCAGTGAGGAAGTGGGACGGTTTAGTGGCTACACCTTC. Translation gives CAISEEVGRFSGYTF. The V gene is TRBV10-3, the J gene TRBJ1-2; maybe TRBD1 (5 bases). The CDR3 is 15 residues long. Germline V gene lookup returns CDR1 ENHRY and CDR2 SYGVKD. V was shortened by 2 bases and J by 7 bases, with 17 bases between the two germline ends.

The CDR3 region has the DNA TGCGCCAGCAGCGCTTCAGGGGGGAGACAGCCCCAGCATTTT. The encoded protein is CASSASGGRQPQHF. This chain joins TRBV5-1 and TRBJ1-5; 7 nucleotides match TRBD1. V trimming: 4 bases; J trimming: 7 bases; junction bases outside the gene matches: 8. CDR1 and CDR2 (germline): SGHRS, YFSETQ. This CDR3 spans 14 amino acids.

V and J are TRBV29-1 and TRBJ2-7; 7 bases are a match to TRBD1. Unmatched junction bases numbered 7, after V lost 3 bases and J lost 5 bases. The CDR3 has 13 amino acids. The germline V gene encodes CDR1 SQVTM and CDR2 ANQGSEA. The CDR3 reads CSVDPTGMHEQYF. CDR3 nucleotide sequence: TGCAGCGTTGACCCGACAGGGATGCACGAGCAGTACTTC.

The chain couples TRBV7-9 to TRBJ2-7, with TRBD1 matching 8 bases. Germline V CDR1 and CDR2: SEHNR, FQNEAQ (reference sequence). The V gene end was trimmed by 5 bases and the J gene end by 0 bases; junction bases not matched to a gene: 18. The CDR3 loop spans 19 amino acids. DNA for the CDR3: TGTGCCAGCAGCACGAGCCAAGTCGACAGGGGCACCACCTCCTACGAGCAGTACTTC. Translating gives CASSTSQVDRGTTSYEQYF.

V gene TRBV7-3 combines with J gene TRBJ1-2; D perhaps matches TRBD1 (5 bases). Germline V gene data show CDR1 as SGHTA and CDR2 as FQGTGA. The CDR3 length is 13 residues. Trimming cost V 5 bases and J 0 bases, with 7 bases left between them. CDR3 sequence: CASSPGSNYGYTF. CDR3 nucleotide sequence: TGTGCCAGCAGCCCAGGGTCTAACTATGGCTACACCTTC.

As DNA, the CDR3 is TGTGCCAGTAAACTTCTTGGGACAGTCTATGGCTACACCTTC. It specifies CASKLLGTVYGYTF. The chain employs TRBV19 and TRBJ1-2, with 7 nucleotides matching TRBD1. The CDR3 is made up of 14 amino acids. Germline V gene sequence: CDR1 LNHDA, CDR2 SQIVND (reference sequence). Unmatched junction bases numbered 9, after V lost 7 bases and J lost 4 bases.

The DNA of the CDR3 is TGTGCCAGCAGCTTAAAAGCTAGCGGGGGGCGGGGAGATACGCAGTATTTT. This gives the protein CASSLKASGGRGDTQYF. The chain uses TRBV7-6 and TRBJ2-3, with 11 bases aligning to TRBD2. This CDR3 is built from 17 residues. J gave up 5 bases and V 2 bases, and 9 bases lay outside the gene matches. CDR1 is SGHVS and CDR2 is FNYEAQ in the germline V gene. Variable domain in full (rest from reference TRBV7-6 and TRBJ2-3): GAGVSQSPRYKVTKRGQDVALRCDPISGHVSLYWYRQALGQGPEFLTYFNYEAQQDKSGLPNDRFSAERPEGSISTLTIQRTEQRDSAMYRCASSLKASGGRGDTQYFGPGTRLTVL.

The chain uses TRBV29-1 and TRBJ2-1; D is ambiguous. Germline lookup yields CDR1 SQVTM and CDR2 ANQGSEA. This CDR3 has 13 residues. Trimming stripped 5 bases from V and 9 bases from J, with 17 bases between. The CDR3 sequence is CSVTGIAWGEQFF. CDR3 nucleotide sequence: TGCAGCGTTACTGGGATAGCTTGGGGTGAGCAGTTCTTC.

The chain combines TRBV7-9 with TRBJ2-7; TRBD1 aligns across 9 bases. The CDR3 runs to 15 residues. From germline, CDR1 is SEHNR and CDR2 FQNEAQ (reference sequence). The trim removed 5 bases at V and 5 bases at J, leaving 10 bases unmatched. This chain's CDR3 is CASSGLGQGPHEQYF. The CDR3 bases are TGTGCCAGCAGCGGATTGGGACAGGGCCCCCACGAGCAGTACTTC.

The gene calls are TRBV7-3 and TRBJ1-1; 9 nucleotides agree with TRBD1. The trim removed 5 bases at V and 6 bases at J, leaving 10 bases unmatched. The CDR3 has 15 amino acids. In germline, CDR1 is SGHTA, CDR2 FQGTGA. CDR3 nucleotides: TGTGCCAGCAGCCCTTACCCGGGACAGGGCGCTGAAGCTTTCTTT. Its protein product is CASSPYPGQGAEAFF.

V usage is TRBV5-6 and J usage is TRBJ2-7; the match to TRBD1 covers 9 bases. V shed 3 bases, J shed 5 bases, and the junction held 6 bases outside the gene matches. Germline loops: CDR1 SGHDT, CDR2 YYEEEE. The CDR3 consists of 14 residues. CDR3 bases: TGTGCCAGCAGCTCCGGGACAGGGTTCGACGAGCAGTACTTC. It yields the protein CASSSGTGFDEQYF.

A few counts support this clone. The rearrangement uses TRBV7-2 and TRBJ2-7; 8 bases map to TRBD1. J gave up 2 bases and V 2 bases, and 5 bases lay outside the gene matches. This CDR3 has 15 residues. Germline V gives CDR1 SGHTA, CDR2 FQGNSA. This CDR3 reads CASSLRGTGAYEQYF. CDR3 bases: TGTGCCAGCAGCTTAAGGGGGACAGGCGCCTACGAGCAGTACTTC.

In nucleotides, the CDR3 is TGTGCCAGCTCGCCGGGGGGCACTCTTAGCAATCAGCCCCAGCATTTT. This codes for CASSPGGTLSNQPQHF. The chain carries TRBV18 and TRBJ1-5; maybe TRBD1 (6 bases). The V and J ends lost 6 bases and 0 bases respectively, with 15 bases between them. CDR3 size: 16 residues. Germline CDR1 is KGHSH and CDR2 is LQKENI.

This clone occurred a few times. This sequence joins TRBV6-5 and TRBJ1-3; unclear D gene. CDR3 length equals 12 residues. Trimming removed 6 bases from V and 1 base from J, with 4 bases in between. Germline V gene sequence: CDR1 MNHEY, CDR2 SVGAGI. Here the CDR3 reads CASRSSGNTIYF. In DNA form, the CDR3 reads TGTGCCAGCAGGAGTTCTGGAAACACCATATATTTT.